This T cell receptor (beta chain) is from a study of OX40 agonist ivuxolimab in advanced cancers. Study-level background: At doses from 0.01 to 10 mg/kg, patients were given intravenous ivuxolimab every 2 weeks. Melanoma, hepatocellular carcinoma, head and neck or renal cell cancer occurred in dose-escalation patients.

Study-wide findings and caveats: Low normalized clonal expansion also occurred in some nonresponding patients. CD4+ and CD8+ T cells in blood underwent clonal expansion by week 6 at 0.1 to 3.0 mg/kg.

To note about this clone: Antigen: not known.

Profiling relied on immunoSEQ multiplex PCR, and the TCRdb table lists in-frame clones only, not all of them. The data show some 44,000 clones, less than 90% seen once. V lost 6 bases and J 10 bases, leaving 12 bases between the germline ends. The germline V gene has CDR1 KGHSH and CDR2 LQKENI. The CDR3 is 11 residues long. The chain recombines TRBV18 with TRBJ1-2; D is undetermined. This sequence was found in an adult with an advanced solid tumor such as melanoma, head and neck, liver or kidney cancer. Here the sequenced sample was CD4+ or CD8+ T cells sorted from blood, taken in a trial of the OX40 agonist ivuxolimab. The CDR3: CASSPQSYYTF. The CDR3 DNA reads TGTGCCAGCTCCCCTCAGAGTTACTACACCTTC. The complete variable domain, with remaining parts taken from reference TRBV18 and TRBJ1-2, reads NAGVMQNPRHLVRRRGQEARLRCSPMKGHSHVYWYRQLPEEGLKFMVYLQKENIIDESGMPKERFSAEFPKEGPSILRIQQVVRGDSAAYFCASSPQSYYTFGSGTRLTVV.